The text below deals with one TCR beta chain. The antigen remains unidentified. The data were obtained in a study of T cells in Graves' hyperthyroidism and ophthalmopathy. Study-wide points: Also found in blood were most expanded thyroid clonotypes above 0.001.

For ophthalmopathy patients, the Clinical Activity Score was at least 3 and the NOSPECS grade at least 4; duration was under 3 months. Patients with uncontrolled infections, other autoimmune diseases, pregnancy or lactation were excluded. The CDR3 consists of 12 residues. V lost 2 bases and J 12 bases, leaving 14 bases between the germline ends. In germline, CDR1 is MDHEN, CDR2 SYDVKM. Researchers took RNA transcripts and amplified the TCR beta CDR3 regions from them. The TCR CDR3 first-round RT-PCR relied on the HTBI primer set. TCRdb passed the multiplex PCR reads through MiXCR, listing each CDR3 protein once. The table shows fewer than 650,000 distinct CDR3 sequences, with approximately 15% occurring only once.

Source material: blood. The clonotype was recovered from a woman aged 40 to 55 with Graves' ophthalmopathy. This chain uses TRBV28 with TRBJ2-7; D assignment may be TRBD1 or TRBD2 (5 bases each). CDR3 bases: TGTGCCAGCAGTTTACCGGGGCCCCTTGCGTACTTC. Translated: CASSLPGPLAYF.